This T cell receptor beta chain emerged from a study of blood T cell repertoires in COVID-19. Study information: Both acute and convalescent COVID-19 samples were obtained from the United States, Italy and Spain. The analysed material was cDNA or gDNA that came from T cells, B-cell-depleted T cells, or PBMCs.

Under the authors' procedure: Amplification of reference gene primers provided the estimated nucleated cell counts. The assay was immunoSEQ multiplex PCR, and TCRdb's table has in-frame clones only and misses some. The DNA gave D and trimming, while V, J and clone size come from that table. Among tens of thousands of clones listed, approximately 88% were seen once. Trimming at V came to 9 bases and at J to 4 bases, leaving 6 bases not matched to a gene. Looked up from germline, CDR1 is MNHEY and CDR2 is SVGAGI. The CDR3 is 13 residues long. The source is a man older than 75 with acute or convalescent COVID-19. The rearrangement links TRBV6-5 to TRBJ1-1; 9 nucleotides align to TRBD1. Specimen: peripheral blood. CDR3 nucleotide sequence: TGTGCCAGTAGACAGGGGGTTGGCACTGAAGCTTTCTTT. Amino acids: CASRQGVGTEAFF.